What follows are 27 T cell receptor beta chains derived from one specimen sequenced in a study of CD4+ T cells in melanoma. Profiling relied on immunoSEQ multiplex PCR, and the TCRdb table lists in-frame clones only, not all of them. This sample yields some 14,000 clones, of which around four fifths are seen a single time; 5% to 7.5% belongs to the top ten. The sample comprised cells from a culture (not recorded whether cultured in vitro). The receptors stem from a human donor with melanoma.

CDR3 region: CASSPSGGLAGSTGEQFF. The DNA for the CDR3 is TGTGCCAGCAGTCCTAGCGGGGGGCTAGCCGGTTCGACAGGTGAGCAGTTCTTC. This chain links TRBV27 with TRBJ2-1; 11 nucleotides align to TRBD2. There are 18 residues in the CDR3. The ends lost 5 bases at V and 9 bases at J; junction bases unmatched: 18. From germline, CDR1 is MNHEY and CDR2 SMNVEV (reference sequence).

The chain employs TRBV4-1 and TRBJ2-1; 8 bases are a match to TRBD2. Germline assignment: CDR1 MGHRA and CDR2 YSYEKL. V dropped 2 bases and J dropped 1; count of bases not matched to a gene: 16. The CDR3 length is 20 residues. CDR3: CASSQKLGASGLLSYNEQFF. CDR3 in DNA: TGCGCCAGCAGCCAAAAACTCGGGGCTAGCGGGCTTCTTTCCTACAATGAGCAGTTCTTC.

This chain uses TRBV28 with TRBJ2-7; D tentatively fits TRBD1 or TRBD2 (5 bases each). V was pared by 4 bases and J by 3 bases, with 16 bases between. This CDR3 contains 15 residues. Germline assignment: CDR1 MDHEN and CDR2 SYDVKM. CDR3 sequence: CASSSPGTVGYEQYF. CDR3 nucleotide sequence: TGTGCCAGCAGTTCGCCCGGGACGGTGGGCTACGAGCAGTACTTC. Filled out from reference TRBV28 and TRBJ2-7, the complete variable domain reads DVKVTQSSRYLVKRTGEKVFLECVQDMDHENMFWYRQDPGLGLRLIYFSYDVKMKEKGDIPEGYSVSREKKERFSLILESASTNQTSMYLCASSSPGTVGYEQYFGPGTRLTVT.

This clone was observed a single time. The chain employs TRBV6-5 and TRBJ2-1; 11 bases agree with TRBD2. Per germline, CDR1 MNHEY and CDR2 SVGAGI. The length of the CDR3 is 15 residues. The V and J ends lost 6 bases and 6 bases, in that order; junction bases with no gene match: 7. The CDR3 region is CASSLTSGGPNEQFF. The CDR3 coding sequence is TGTGCCAGCAGCCTTACTAGCGGGGGACCCAATGAGCAGTTCTTC.

This chain links TRBV7-2 with TRBJ1-1; 7 nucleotides line up with TRBD1. Germline CDR1 SGHTA, CDR2 FQGNSA. Germline trimming cut 1 base from V and 7 bases from J; bases unmatched to any gene: 3. The CDR3 totals 13 residues. The CDR3 is CASSLVRTGEAFF. CDR3 coding DNA: TGTGCCAGCAGCTTAGTAAGGACAGGTGAAGCTTTCTTT.

The chain links TRBV5-1 to TRBJ2-3; 7 bases align to TRBD2. Germline CDR1 reads SGHRS; CDR2 reads YFSETQ. This CDR3 contains 14 residues. Trimming cost V 4 bases and J 5 bases; bases outside gene matches: 7. Written as DNA, the CDR3 is TGCGCCAGCAGCACGACTAGCTCTGAAGATACGCAGTATTTT. Its translation: CASSTTSSEDTQYF. The variable domain in full, completed from reference TRBV5-1 and TRBJ2-3, reads KAGVTQTPRYLIKTRGQQVTLSCSPISGHRSVSWYQQTPGQGLQFLFEYFSETQRNKGNFPGRFSGRQFSNSRSEMNVSTLELGDSALYLCASSTTSSEDTQYFGPGTRLTVL.

This rearrangement joins TRBV10-3 to TRBJ2-3; D is perhaps TRBD1 or TRBD2 (6 bases each). The CDR3 runs to 13 residues. Trimming cost V 8 bases and J 1 base, with 10 bases left between them. CDR1 is ENHRY and CDR2 is SYGVKD in the germline V gene. CDR3 bases: TGTGCCATCCAGGAGGGGGGCACAGATACGCAGTATTTT. Translating gives CAIQEGGTDTQYF.

J is TRBJ1-5 and V is TRBV21-1. TRBV21-1 is given as a pseudogene. The CDR3 covers 16 residues. The DNA for the CDR3 is TGTGCCAGCAGCATACGAAGGGTCGGAAGCAATCAGCCCCAGCATTTT. This gives the protein CASSIRRVGSNQPQHF.

This clone was observed a few times. The chain uses TRBV11-1 and TRBJ1-1; D is unresolved. V dropped 2 bases and J dropped 1 base, with 8 bases sitting between them. This CDR3 region has 14 residues. The V gene's germline CDR1 is SGHAT and CDR2 FQDESV (reference sequence). CDR3 in DNA: TGTGCCAGCAGCTTACAGGCGGGGAACACTGAAGCTTTCTTT. Its translation: CASSLQAGNTEAFF.

The chain joins TRBV27 to TRBJ2-5; perhaps TRBD2 as D (5 bases). V lost 3 bases to trimming and J lost 2 bases, with 10 bases between them. CDR3 length: 14 residues. The V gene's germline CDR1 is MNHEY and CDR2 SMNVEV (reference sequence). The CDR3 nucleotides read TGTGCCAGCAGTTTCACTAGAGGGCAAGAGACCCAGTACTTC. Translation: CASSFTRGQETQYF.

The gene calls are TRBV7-2 and TRBJ1-5; 7 nucleotides align to TRBD1. CDR3 length: 15 amino acids. Looked up from germline, CDR1 is SGHTA and CDR2 is FQGNSA. After removal of 3 bases from V and 2 bases from J, the junction contained 4 bases not matched to a gene. CDR3 in amino acids: CASSFRGLGNQPQHF. The CDR3 DNA reads TGTGCCAGCAGCTTTAGGGGGCTAGGCAATCAGCCCCAGCATTTT.

The CDR3: CASSLVSLAGGLISGELFF. For the CDR3, the DNA is TGTGCCAGCAGCTTAGTATCCCTAGCGGGGGGGCTTATCTCCGGGGAGCTGTTTTTT. The V and J genes are TRBV11-2 and TRBJ2-2, with TRBD2 matching over 12 bases. V lost 1 base and J lost 6; bases outside the gene matches: 12. Per germline, CDR1 SGHAT and CDR2 FQNNGV. The CDR3 is made up of 19 amino acids.

This chain links TRBV4-1 with TRBJ2-2; D is perhaps TRBD1 (6 bases). V lost 2 bases, J lost 0 bases, and 7 bases lay in between. This CDR3 has 15 residues. Germline V gene sequence: CDR1 MGHRA, CDR2 YSYEKL. The CDR3 loop is CASSQQGTNTGELFF. CDR3 in DNA: TGCGCCAGCAGCCAACAGGGGACGAACACCGGGGAGCTGTTTTTT.

J is TRBJ2-6 and V is TRBV6-1, with a possible D match to TRBD1 (6 bases). The CDR3 runs 14 residues. Germline CDR1 and CDR2: MNHNS and SASEGT. V was trimmed by 6 bases and J by 5 bases, leaving 11 bases between them. The CDR3: CASSLRDRANVLTF. In nucleotides, the CDR3 is TGTGCCAGCAGCCTAAGGGACAGGGCCAACGTCCTGACTTTC.

This clone has a handful of counts. The V and J genes are TRBV11-2 and TRBJ2-2; D might be TRBD2 (5 bases). The CDR3 sequence is 13 residues long. The V gene lost 4 bases and the J gene lost 5 bases, with 8 bases spanning the gap. The germline CDR1 and CDR2 sequences are SGHAT and FQNNGV. CDR3 protein: CASSSGWTGELFF. The CDR3 DNA sequence: TGTGCCAGCAGCTCGGGGTGGACCGGGGAGCTGTTTTTT.

V gene TRBV7-3 combines with J gene TRBJ2-3; TRBD2 matches at 8 bases. This CDR3 is built from 15 residues. The trim removed 1 base at V and 4 bases at J, leaving 4 bases unmatched. The V gene's germline CDR1 is SGHTA and CDR2 FQGTGA. CDR3 loop: CASSLMGLEADTQYF. The CDR3 nucleotides read TGTGCCAGCAGCTTAATGGGACTAGAGGCAGATACGCAGTATTTT.

The chain uses TRBV7-8 and TRBJ1-2; maybe TRBD1 (6 bases). Trimming cost V 5 bases and J 8 bases, with 15 bases left between them. The CDR3 loop spans 13 amino acids. Germline-derived CDR1 and CDR2 are SGHVS and FQNEAQ. CDR3 sequence reads: CASSHWGGDGYTF. In nucleotides, the CDR3 is TGTGCCAGCAGCCATTGGGGGGGCGACGGCTACACCTTC.

The V gene is TRBV7-3, the J gene TRBJ1-1; weak D call: TRBD1 (6 bases). In germline, CDR1 is SGHTA, CDR2 FQGTGA. V was pared by 3 bases and J by 3 bases, with 8 bases between. The CDR3 runs 13 residues. CDR3 sequence reads: CASSFKGDTEAFF. As DNA, the CDR3 is TGTGCCAGCAGCTTTAAGGGGGACACTGAAGCTTTCTTT.

The J gene is TRBJ1-5, the V gene TRBV19; D unclear. The CDR3 consists of 15 residues. CDR1 is LNHDA, CDR2 SQIVND, per germline (reference sequence). The ends were cut back, 2 bases at V and 0 bases at J, with 8 bases in the middle. In nucleotides, the CDR3 is TGTGCCAGTAGTATACATTTAGTTAGCAATCAGCCCCAGCATTTT. Its translation: CASSIHLVSNQPQHF.

V is TRBV5-1 and J is TRBJ1-3; D gene uncertain. The CDR3 is made up of 14 amino acids. CDR1 and CDR2 (germline): SGHRS, YFSETQ. The germline V and J ends were trimmed by 0 bases and 2 bases, with 6 bases remaining between them. The CDR3 region is CASSLDGTGNTIYF. The CDR3 nucleotides are TGCGCCAGCAGCTTGGACGGGACTGGAAACACCATATATTTT.

This clone came up a few times. V and J are TRBV7-9 and TRBJ2-7; maybe TRBD1 (6 bases). The germline V gene encodes CDR1 SEHNR and CDR2 FQNEAQ (reference sequence). The CDR3 extends over 15 amino acids. The ends were cut back, 0 bases at V and 0 bases at J, with 9 bases in the middle. DNA of the CDR3: TGTGCCAGCAGCTTAGCCAGGGACAACTCCTACGAGCAGTACTTC. Its protein product is CASSLARDNSYEQYF. Variable domain in full (rest from reference TRBV7-9 and TRBJ2-7): DTGVSQNPRHKITKRGQNVTFRCDPISEHNRLYWYRQTLGQGPEFLTYFQNEAQLEKSRLLSDRFSAERPKGSFSTLEIQRTEQGDSAMYLCASSLARDNSYEQYFGPGTRLTVT.

This clone was found a few times. J is TRBJ2-5 and V is TRBV7-3; 7 nucleotides align to TRBD1. CDR3 size: 15 residues. The ends lost 5 bases at V and 1 base at J; junction bases unmatched: 7. CDR1 is SGHTA and CDR2 is FQGTGA in the germline V gene. CDR3 amino acids: CASSADGTAQETQYF. The CDR3 DNA reads TGTGCCAGCAGCGCGGACGGGACAGCCCAAGAGACCCAGTACTTC.

V and J are TRBV10-2 and TRBJ2-1; 9 bases are a match to TRBD2. J gave up 7 bases and V 0 bases, and 7 bases lay outside the gene matches. The CDR3 runs 16 residues. The germline gives CDR1 WSHSY, CDR2 SAAADI. The CDR3 nucleotides are TGCGCCAGCAGTGAGTCGGGACTAGCTTTAAAGAATGAGCAGTTCTTC. Its protein product is CASSESGLALKNEQFF.

The CDR3 DNA follows: TGTGCCAGCAGCTTAGGGGTTGGGTTCTTCTCCTACGAGCAGTACTTC. Translating it yields CASSLGVGFFSYEQYF. The V gene is TRBV7-9, the J gene TRBJ2-7; D gene ambiguous. The length of the CDR3 is 16 residues. From germline, CDR1 is SEHNR and CDR2 FQNEAQ (reference sequence). V was shortened by 1 base and J by 0 bases, with 13 bases between the two germline ends.

The chain combines TRBV5-5 with TRBJ2-1; D is ambiguous. The CDR3 sequence is 15 residues long. Germline V gives CDR1 SGHKS, CDR2 YYEKEE (reference sequence). Trimming took off 3 bases at V and 9 bases at J, with 19 bases between the two ends. CDR3 protein: CASSSGHSFAGEQFF. Here the CDR3 DNA reads TGTGCCAGCAGCTCAGGCCACTCCTTCGCCGGTGAGCAGTTCTTC.

The CDR3 DNA is TGCGCCAGCAGCTTGGCCCTGACAGGGATTCAAGAGACCCAGTACTTC. This sequence encodes CASSLALTGIQETQYF. The V gene is TRBV5-1, the J gene TRBJ2-5; 7 bases line up with TRBD1. Germline loops: CDR1 SGHRS, CDR2 YFSETQ. Trimming removed 0 bases from V and 2 bases from J; junction bases left unmatched: 7. The CDR3 totals 16 residues.

V gene TRBV6-6 combines with J gene TRBJ1-5; D is unclear. Germline V gives CDR1 MNHNY, CDR2 SVGAGI (reference sequence). Trimming removed 2 bases at V and 4 bases at J, with 12 bases between. The CDR3 sequence is 15 residues long. CDR3 coding DNA: TGTGCCAGCAGTTACGCGGGGAGTGTGAATCAGCCCCAGCATTTT. Translation: CASSYAGSVNQPQHF.